This T cell receptor (beta chain) came from a study of cytomegalovirus exposure and HLA in healthy donors. A few counts support this clone. 60 Vbeta and 13 Jbeta primers were used in PCR. The repertoire was sequenced with immunoSEQ multiplex PCR; TCRdb's copy has only in-frame clones and lacks some. The repertoire includes approximately 160,000 clones, around 79% of them detected once, and roughly 0.68% sits in the top ten. J gave up 8 bases and V 1 base, and 10 bases lay outside the gene matches. Germline V CDR1 and CDR2: MNHNS, SASEGT. The CDR3 runs to 16 residues. V is TRBV6-1 and J is TRBJ2-1, with 8 nucleotides matching TRBD2. The sample consisted of PBMCs. This TCR was sampled from a male donor in good health and CMV-seronegative. The CDR3 spells CASSEGTSRFPDEQFF. The CDR3 region has the DNA TGTGCCAGCAGTGAAGGGACTAGCCGGTTCCCAGATGAGCAGTTCTTC.